The 12 T cell receptor beta chains presented below share a single source sample, sequenced in a study of cytomegalovirus exposure and HLA in healthy donors. In the PCR, 60 Vbeta and 13 Jbeta primers were used. This table comes from immunoSEQ multiplex PCR, and its TCRdb copy is limited to in-frame clones, with some not included. Counted here are tens of thousands of clones, roughly 82% occurring once; the ten biggest clones make up 1.9%. The material sequenced was PBMCs. The receptors originated from a man between 18 and 35 years old in good health and CMV-seronegative.

Concerning this clone: Relative to the germline gene, one junction end is altered; a read error may explain this. The chain employs TRBV6-6 and TRBJ2-2; 10 bases agree with TRBD2. The CDR3 spans 15 residues. The germline V gene has CDR1 MNHNY and CDR2 SVGAGI (reference sequence). The CDR3 coding sequence is TGTGCCAGTAGTTCTAGCGGGAGAGGGGCCGGGGAGCTGTTTTTT. As protein: CASSSSGRGAGELFF.

This chain links TRBV6-5 with TRBJ2-3; tentative D call: TRBD2 (5 bases). Trimming removed 4 bases at V and 4 bases at J, with 12 bases between. The CDR3 totals 14 residues. Germline CDR1 is MNHEY and CDR2 is SVGAGI. The CDR3 is CASSSPGRPDTQYF. The CDR3 coding sequence is TGTGCCAGCAGTTCCCCGGGGAGACCAGATACGCAGTATTTT.

This chain links TRBV2 with TRBJ2-7; 7 positions match TRBD1. CDR3 length: 13 amino acids. Losses at the gene ends were 7 bases for V and 4 bases for J; bases not matched to a gene: 7. Per the germline V gene, CDR1 is SNHLY and CDR2 is FYNNEI. CDR3 in amino acids: CASTGQMQYEQYF. CDR3 sequence (DNA): TGTGCCAGCACGGGACAGATGCAATACGAGCAGTACTTC.

This clone was recorded only once. CDR3 amino acids: CASSHGSLYVGYTF. In DNA form, the CDR3 reads TGTGCCAGCAGCCACGGGTCTCTCTACGTGGGCTACACCTTC. The rearrangement joins TRBV27 to TRBJ1-2; D gene unclear. Germline lookup yields CDR1 MNHEY and CDR2 SMNVEV (reference sequence). There are 14 residues in the CDR3. V was clipped by 6 bases and J by 8 bases, with 19 bases between them.

The genes are TRBV11-3 and TRBJ2-2, with a possible D match to TRBD2 (6 bases). Germline-derived CDR1 and CDR2 are SGHNT and YENEEA. V dropped 4 bases and J dropped 0 bases, with 9 bases sitting between them. This CDR3 has 15 amino acids. The CDR3 bases are TGTGCCAGCAGCTCGGGGGTGGCGAACACCGGGGAGCTGTTTTTT. It specifies CASSSGVANTGELFF.

This clone has only one observation. The rearrangement links TRBV6-1 to TRBJ2-7; possibly TRBD1 for D (6 bases). The CDR3 spans 15 residues. V was trimmed by 6 bases and J by 0 bases, leaving 15 bases between them. Germline values: CDR1 MNHNS, CDR2 SASEGT. The CDR3 region has the DNA TGTGCCAGCAGCGGTCACGGACAGCACTCCTACGAGCAGTACTTC. Amino acids: CASSGHGQHSYEQYF.

The chain links TRBV7-2 to TRBJ2-3, with D uncertain. The V and J ends lost 3 bases and 9 bases respectively, with 7 bases between them. Germline CDR1 is SGHTA and CDR2 is FQGNSA. The CDR3 consists of 11 residues. CDR3 in DNA: TGTGCCAGCAGCTTGGAGCGCACGCAGTATTTT. Translating gives CASSLERTQYF.

The V gene is TRBV7-9, the J gene TRBJ2-5; TRBD2 aligns across 8 bases. Germline CDR1 SEHNR, CDR2 FQNEAQ (reference sequence). This CDR3 is 16 amino acids long. V shed 1 base, J shed 0 bases, and the junction held 4 bases outside the gene matches. CDR3 loop: CASSLVSGTYQETQYF. DNA of the CDR3: TGTGCCAGCAGCTTAGTTAGCGGGACGTACCAAGAGACCCAGTACTTC.

In nucleotides, the CDR3 is TGTGCCAGCAGCTTCAGGACAGACTACGAGCAGTACTTC. The encoded protein is CASSFRTDYEQYF. The chain carries TRBV28 and TRBJ2-7, with a possible D match to TRBD1 (6 bases). The germline V gene has CDR1 MDHEN and CDR2 SYDVKM. The CDR3 loop spans 13 amino acids. V was pared by 6 bases and J by 3 bases, with 12 bases between.

The chain employs TRBV27 and TRBJ2-4; 8 nucleotides match TRBD2. Germline CDR1 and CDR2: MNHEY and SMNVEV (reference sequence). The CDR3 consists of 16 residues. The J segment lost 3 bases and the V segment lost 0 bases, leaving 4 bases of the junction unmatched. CDR3 loop: CASSLSSGIVKNIQYF. The DNA of the CDR3 is TGTGCCAGCAGTTTATCTAGCGGGATTGTCAAAAACATTCAGTACTTC.

V usage is TRBV29-1 and J usage is TRBJ1-1, with D unclear. CDR3 length: 16 amino acids. V was shortened by 2 bases and J by 0 bases, with 16 bases between the two germline ends. Germline V gene data show CDR1 as SQVTM and CDR2 as ANQGSEA. This chain's CDR3 is CSVEHPRGYMNTEAFF. The CDR3 DNA reads as TGCAGCGTTGAACATCCGCGCGGCTACATGAACACTGAAGCTTTCTTT.

This chain connects TRBV4-3 to TRBJ2-7; D possibly corresponds to TRBD1 (5 bases). The CDR3 is 15 amino acids. In germline, CDR1 is LGHNA, CDR2 YSLEER. Deletions cut 4 bases from V and 3 bases from J, with 16 bases between. CDR3 sequence: CASSLMAQGNYEQYF. The CDR3 DNA sequence: TGCGCCAGCAGCCTTATGGCCCAGGGTAACTACGAGCAGTACTTC.